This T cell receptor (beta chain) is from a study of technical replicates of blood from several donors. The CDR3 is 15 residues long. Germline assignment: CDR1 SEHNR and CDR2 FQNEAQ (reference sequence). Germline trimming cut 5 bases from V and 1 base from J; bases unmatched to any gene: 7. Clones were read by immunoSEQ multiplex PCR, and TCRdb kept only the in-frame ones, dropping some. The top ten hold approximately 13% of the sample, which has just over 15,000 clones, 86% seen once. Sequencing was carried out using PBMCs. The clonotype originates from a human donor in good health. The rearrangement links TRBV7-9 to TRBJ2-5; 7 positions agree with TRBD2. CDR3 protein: CASSPPLAVQETQYF. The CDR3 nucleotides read TGTGCCAGCAGCCCTCCCCTAGCGGTCCAAGAGACCCAGTACTTC. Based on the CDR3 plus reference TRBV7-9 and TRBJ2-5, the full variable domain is DTGVSQNPRHKITKRGQNVTFRCDPISEHNRLYWYRQTLGQGPEFLTYFQNEAQLEKSRLLSDRFSAERPKGSFSTLEIQRTEQGDSAMYLCASSPPLAVQETQYFGPGTRLLVL.